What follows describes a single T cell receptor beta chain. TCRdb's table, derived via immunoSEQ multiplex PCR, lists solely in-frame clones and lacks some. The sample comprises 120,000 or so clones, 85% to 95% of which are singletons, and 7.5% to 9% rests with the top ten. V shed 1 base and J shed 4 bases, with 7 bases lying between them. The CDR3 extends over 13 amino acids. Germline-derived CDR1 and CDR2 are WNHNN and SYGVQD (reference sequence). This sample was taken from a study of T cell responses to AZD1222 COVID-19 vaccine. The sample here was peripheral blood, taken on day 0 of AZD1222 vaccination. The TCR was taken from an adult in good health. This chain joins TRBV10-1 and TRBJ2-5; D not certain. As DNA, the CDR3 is TGCGCCAGCAGTGAGTTTGGCGGAGAGACCCAGTACTTC. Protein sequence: CASSEFGGETQYF.